This is a list of T cell receptor beta chains from one sample in a study of T cell responses to AZD1222 COVID-19 vaccine. Clones were sequenced by immunoSEQ multiplex PCR, and TCRdb holds only the in-frame ones, with some missing. Altogether fewer than 120,000 clones are present, about 95% being singletons, with the ten largest covering about 3.1%. This sample comprised peripheral blood, obtained 28 days after the second AZD1222 dose. The receptors here all came from an adult who received the AZD1222 COVID-19 vaccine. Each CDR3 is given with its conserved first and last residue. D genes are given only for firm matches. Part of the rows lack a size; the others show once, few, many or a class for expanded clones.

CASSPEYRGLNTGELFF,TGTGCCAGCTCACCGGAGTACAGGGGGCTGAACACCGGGGAGCTGTTTTTT,TRBD1,17,TRBV18,TRBJ2-2,NA
CASRSAKLAGGSRPSNTGELFF,TGTGCAAGTCGCTCGGCTAAACTAGCGGGGGGCTCCCGACCCTCGAACACCGGGGAGCTGTTTTTT,NA,22,TRBV12-2,TRBJ2-2,NA
CASSLFRGRTSTEAFF,TGTGCCAGCAGTTTATTCAGGGGGCGTACGAGCACTGAAGCTTTCTTT,TRBD1,16,TRBV27,TRBJ1-1,NA
CASRPTGLGNTIYF,TGTGCCAGTAGACCGACAGGGCTGGGAAACACCATATATTTT,TRBD1,14,TRBV19,TRBJ1-3,once
CASRMLAGSNTGELFF,TGTGCCAGCAGGATGCTAGCGGGATCGAACACCGGGGAGCTGTTTTTT,TRBD2,16,TRBV7-6,TRBJ2-2,NA
CASSFGGTGELFF,TGTGCCAGCAGTTTCGGGGGCACCGGGGAGCTGTTTTTT,NA,13,TRBV12-3/TRBV12-4,TRBJ2-2,few
CASSYSAMNTEAFF,TGTGCCAGCAGTTACTCGGCCATGAACACTGAAGCTTTCTTT,NA,14,TRBV6-5,TRBJ1-1,NA
CASSQGTTGVNTEAFF,TGCGCCAGCAGCCAAGGGACGACAGGGGTGAACACTGAAGCTTTCTTT,TRBD1,16,TRBV4-1,TRBJ1-1,NA
CASSQEGGRGLETQYF,TGTGCCAGCAGCCAGGAAGGAGGGAGGGGGTTAGAGACCCAGTACTTC,NA,16,TRBV4-2,TRBJ2-5,NA
CASRSPHSVNTEAFF,TGTGCCAGCAGATCACCACATAGCGTCAACACTGAAGCTTTCTTT,NA,15,TRBV6-6,TRBJ1-1,once
CASSLVAGVSRGSSYEQYF,TGCGCCAGCAGTCTTGTTGCAGGGGTAAGCCGAGGGTCCTCCTACGAGCAGTACTTC,NA,19,TRBV5-1,TRBJ2-7,NA
CSAGLGGTGDTGELFF,TGCAGCGCCGGGCTGGGGGGCACCGGGGACACCGGGGAGCTGTTTTTT,NA,16,TRBV29-1,TRBJ2-2,NA
CASSSDPIPLQGRVGYTF,TGCGCCAGCAGCTCGGACCCCATACCCTTACAGGGTAGGGTTGGCTACACCTTC,NA,18,TRBV5-1,TRBJ1-2,NA
CASSVRAETDTQYF,TGTGCCAGTAGTGTCCGGGCTGAAACAGATACGCAGTATTTT,NA,14,TRBV19,TRBJ2-3,NA
CASSFWASQNTGELFF,TGCGCCAGCAGCTTTTGGGCCAGCCAAAACACCGGGGAGCTGTTTTTT,NA,16,TRBV5-1,TRBJ2-2,NA
CASSPRPSSAEQYF,TGTGCCAGCAGCCCCCGCCCCTCTAGCGCAGAGCAGTACTTC,NA,14,TRBV9,TRBJ2-7,NA
CASSWSGSSYEQYF,TGCGCCAGCAGCTGGTCCGGAAGCTCCTACGAGCAGTACTTC,NA,14,TRBV5-1,TRBJ2-7,NA
CASREGSSYNSPLHF,TGTGCCAGTAGGGAGGGAAGCTCCTATAATTCACCCCTCCACTTT,NA,15,TRBV6-5,TRBJ1-6,NA
CASRDSLNSPLHF,TGTGCCAGCAGGGACAGTCTTAATTCACCCCTCCACTTT,NA,13,TRBV6-4,TRBJ1-6,NA
CAWSGGSGNTIYF,TGTGCCTGGAGTGGGGGTTCTGGAAACACCATATATTTT,NA,13,TRBV30,TRBJ1-3,NA
CASSLAPDSNMNTEAFF,TGCGCCAGCAGCTTGGCCCCGGACAGTAACATGAACACTGAAGCTTTCTTT,NA,17,TRBV5-1,TRBJ1-1,once
CASRLDRRNTGELFF,TGTGCCAGCAGACTCGATAGGAGAAACACCGGGGAGCTGTTTTTT,NA,15,TRBV7-8,TRBJ2-2,few
CASSPPGTESSYNEQFF,TGCGCCAGCAGCCCTCCCGGGACAGAGAGCTCCTACAATGAGCAGTTCTTC,TRBD1,17,TRBV4-1,TRBJ2-1,NA
CAWSTLGVKETQYF,TGTGCCTGGAGCACCCTCGGAGTTAAAGAGACCCAGTACTTC,NA,14,TRBV30,TRBJ2-5,once
CASSLDQRLNGYTF,TGTGCCAGCAGCTTGGACCAACGACTGAATGGCTACACCTTC,NA,14,TRBV5-6,TRBJ1-2,NA
CASTAGRREEAKNIQYF,TGTGCCAGTACGGCAGGTCGGCGGGAAGAAGCCAAAAACATTCAGTACTTC,NA,17,TRBV19,TRBJ2-4,NA
CASSLGTGGGETQYF,TGTGCCAGCAGCTTGGGGACAGGGGGAGGAGAGACCCAGTACTTC,TRBD1,15,TRBV11-2,TRBJ2-5,NA
CASSPPMDSGANVLTF,TGTGCCAGCTCACCACCTATGGATTCTGGGGCCAACGTCCTGACTTTC,NA,16,TRBV18,TRBJ2-6,NA
CASSLSKTGIYGYTF,TGTGCCAGCAGCTTAAGTAAGACAGGGATATATGGCTACACCTTC,TRBD1,15,TRBV7-9,TRBJ1-2,NA
CSVEDTGTGNYGYTF,TGCAGCGTTGAAGACACCGGGACAGGGAACTATGGCTACACCTTC,TRBD1,15,TRBV29-1,TRBJ1-2,NA